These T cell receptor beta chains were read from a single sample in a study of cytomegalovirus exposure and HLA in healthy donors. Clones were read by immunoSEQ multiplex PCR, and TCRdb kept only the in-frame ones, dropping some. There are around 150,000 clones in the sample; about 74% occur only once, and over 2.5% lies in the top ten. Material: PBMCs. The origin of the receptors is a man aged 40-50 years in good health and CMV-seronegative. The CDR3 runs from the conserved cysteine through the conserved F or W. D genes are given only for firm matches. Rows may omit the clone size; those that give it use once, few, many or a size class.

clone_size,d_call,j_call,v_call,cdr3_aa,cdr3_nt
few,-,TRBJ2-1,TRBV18,CASSPRGSSYNEQFF,TGTGCCAGCTCACCCCGGGGGAGCTCCTACAATGAGCAGTTCTTC
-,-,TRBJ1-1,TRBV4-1,CASSPGPRGSGEAFF,TGCGCCAGCAGCCCTGGGCCCAGGGGATCTGGTGAAGCTTTCTTT
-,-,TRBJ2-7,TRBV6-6,CASSYSLTGTYEQYF,TGTGCCAGCAGTTATTCCCTAACAGGGACCTACGAGCAGTACTTC
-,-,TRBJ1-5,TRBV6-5,CASSYSSRGAQPQHF,TGTGCCAGCAGTTACTCGAGCAGGGGAGCTCAGCCCCAGCATTTT
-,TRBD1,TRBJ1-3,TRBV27,CASSSNRGDTIYF,TGTGCCAGCAGTTCAAACAGGGGAGACACCATATATTTT
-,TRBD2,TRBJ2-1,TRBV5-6,CASSLASGSYDEQFF,TGTGCCAGCAGCTTGGCTAGCGGGAGTTATGATGAGCAGTTCTTC
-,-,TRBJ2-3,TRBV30,CAWSAVGGGTDTQYF,TGTGCCTGGAGCGCCGTCGGGGGTGGCACAGATACGCAGTATTTT
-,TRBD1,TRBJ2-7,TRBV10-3,CAIREGTGSYEQYF,TGTGCCATCAGGGAGGGGACAGGTTCCTACGAGCAGTACTTC
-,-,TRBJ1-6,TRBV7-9,CASSLQGLEGSPLHF,TGTGCCAGCAGCTTACAGGGACTTGAAGGTTCACCCCTCCACTTT
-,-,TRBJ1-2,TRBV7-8,CASSPFGGAGHGYTF,TGTGCCAGCAGCCCGTTTGGGGGGGCGGGACATGGCTACACCTTC